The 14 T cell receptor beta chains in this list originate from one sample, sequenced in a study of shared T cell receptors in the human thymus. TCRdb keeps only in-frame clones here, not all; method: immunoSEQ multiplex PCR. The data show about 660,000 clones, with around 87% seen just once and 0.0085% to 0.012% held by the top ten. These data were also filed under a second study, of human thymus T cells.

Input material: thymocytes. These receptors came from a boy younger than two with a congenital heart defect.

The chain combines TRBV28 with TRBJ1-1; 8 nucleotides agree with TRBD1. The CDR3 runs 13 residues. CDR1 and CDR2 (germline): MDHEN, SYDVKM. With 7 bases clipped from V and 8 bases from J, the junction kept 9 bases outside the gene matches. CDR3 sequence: CASTIPRGREAFF. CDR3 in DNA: TGTGCCAGCACGATCCCCAGGGGGCGCGAAGCTTTCTTT.

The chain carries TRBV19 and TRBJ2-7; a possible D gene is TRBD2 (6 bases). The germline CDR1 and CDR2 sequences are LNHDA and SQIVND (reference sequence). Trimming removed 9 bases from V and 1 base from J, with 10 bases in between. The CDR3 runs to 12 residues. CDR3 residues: CASRGSSYEQYF. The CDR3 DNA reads TGTGCCAGCCGGGGGAGTTCCTACGAGCAGTACTTC.

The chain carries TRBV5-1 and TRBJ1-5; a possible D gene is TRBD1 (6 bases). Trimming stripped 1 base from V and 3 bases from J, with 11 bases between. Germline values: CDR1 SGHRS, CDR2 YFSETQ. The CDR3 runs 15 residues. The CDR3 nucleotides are TGCGCCAGCAGCTTGTCAGGGGAGATCAATCAGCCCCAGCATTTT. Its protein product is CASSLSGEINQPQHF.

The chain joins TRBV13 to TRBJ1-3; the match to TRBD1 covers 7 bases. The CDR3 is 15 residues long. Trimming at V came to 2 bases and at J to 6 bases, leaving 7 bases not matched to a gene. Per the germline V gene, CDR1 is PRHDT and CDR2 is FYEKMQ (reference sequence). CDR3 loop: CASSLRQGIPNTIYF. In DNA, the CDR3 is TGTGCCAGCAGCTTACGACAGGGTATTCCAAACACCATATATTTT.

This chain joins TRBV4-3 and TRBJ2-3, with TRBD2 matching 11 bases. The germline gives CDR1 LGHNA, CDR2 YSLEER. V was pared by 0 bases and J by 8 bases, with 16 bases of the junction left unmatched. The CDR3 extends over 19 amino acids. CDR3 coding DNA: TGCGCCAGCAGCCAAGATAAAGGAGTAGCGGGAGGGCCGATTGGTACGCAGTATTTT. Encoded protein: CASSQDKGVAGGPIGTQYF.

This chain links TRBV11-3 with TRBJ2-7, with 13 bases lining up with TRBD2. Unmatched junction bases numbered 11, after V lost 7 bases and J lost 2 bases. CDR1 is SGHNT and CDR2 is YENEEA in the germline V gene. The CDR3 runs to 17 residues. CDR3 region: CASTNRTSGRSPYEQYF. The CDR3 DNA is TGTGCCAGCACTAATCGGACTAGCGGGAGATCCCCCTACGAGCAGTACTTC.

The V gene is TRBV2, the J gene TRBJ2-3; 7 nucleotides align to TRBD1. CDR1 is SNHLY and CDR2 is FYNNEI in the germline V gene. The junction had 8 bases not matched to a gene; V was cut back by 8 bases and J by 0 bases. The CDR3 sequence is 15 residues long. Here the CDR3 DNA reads TGTGCCAGCGGTACAGGGGCTAGCAGCACAGATACGCAGTATTTT. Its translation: CASGTGASSTDTQYF.

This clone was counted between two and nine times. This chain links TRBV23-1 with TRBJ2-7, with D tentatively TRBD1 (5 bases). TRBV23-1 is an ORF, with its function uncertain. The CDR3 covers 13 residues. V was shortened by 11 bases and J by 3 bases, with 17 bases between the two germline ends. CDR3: CARSGAQVYEQYF. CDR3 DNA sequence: TGCGCCCGTTCCGGAGCACAGGTCTACGAGCAGTACTTC.

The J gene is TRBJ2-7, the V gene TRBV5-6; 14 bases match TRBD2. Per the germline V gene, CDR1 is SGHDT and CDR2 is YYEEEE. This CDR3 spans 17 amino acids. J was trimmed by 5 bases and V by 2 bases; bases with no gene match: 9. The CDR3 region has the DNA TGTGCCAGCAGCTTTCCGGGACTAGCGGGAGCTGTGAACGAGCAGTACTTC. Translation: CASSFPGLAGAVNEQYF.

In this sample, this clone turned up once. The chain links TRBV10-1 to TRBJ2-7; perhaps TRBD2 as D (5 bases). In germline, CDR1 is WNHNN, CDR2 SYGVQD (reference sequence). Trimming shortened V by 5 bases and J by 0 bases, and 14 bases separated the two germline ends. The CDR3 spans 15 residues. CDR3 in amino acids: CASSRPRLSSYEQYF. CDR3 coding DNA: TGCGCCAGCAGTCGGCCCAGACTAAGCTCCTACGAGCAGTACTTC.

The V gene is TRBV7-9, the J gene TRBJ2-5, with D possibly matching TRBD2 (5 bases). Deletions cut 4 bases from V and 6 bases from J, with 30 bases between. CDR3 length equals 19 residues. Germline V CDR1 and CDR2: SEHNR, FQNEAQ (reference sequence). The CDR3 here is CASSSDMDGHRRLVKTQYF. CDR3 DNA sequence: TGTGCCAGCAGCTCCGATATGGATGGGCACCGGAGGTTAGTGAAGACCCAGTACTTC.

CDR3 residues: CASSYSSRGGNTQYF. DNA for the CDR3: TGTGCCAGCAGTTACTCGAGCAGGGGAGGGAATACGCAGTATTTT. The chain is built from TRBV6-5 and TRBJ2-3, with D possibly matching TRBD2 (7 bases). Between the trimmed V and J ends, which lost 0 bases and 7 bases, there was a span of 14 bases. Germline lookup yields CDR1 MNHEY and CDR2 SVGAGI. The CDR3 has 15 amino acids.

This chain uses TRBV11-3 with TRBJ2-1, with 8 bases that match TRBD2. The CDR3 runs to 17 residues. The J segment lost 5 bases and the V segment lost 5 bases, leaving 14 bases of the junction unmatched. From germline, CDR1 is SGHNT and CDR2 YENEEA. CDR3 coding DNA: TGTGCCAGCAGCCCCCTGGGTAGCGGGATTGGGGACAATGAGCAGTTCTTC. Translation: CASSPLGSGIGDNEQFF.

The CDR3 DNA follows: TGTGCCAGCAGTGAATCTGGGGGCCCCTGGGAAGCTTTCTTT. Residues: CASSESGGPWEAFF. The J gene is TRBJ1-1, the V gene TRBV25-1, with D perhaps matching TRBD1 (6 bases). Germline V gene data show CDR1 as MGHDK and CDR2 as SYGVNS. Between the trimmed V and J ends, which lost 1 base and 8 bases, there was a span of 14 bases. The CDR3 totals 14 residues.